This record covers a single TCR beta chain. Its recognized antigen is unknown. No qualities accompany the bases; no much larger clone lies one base away. In light of the paper, this sample's time point label describes: after anti-PD-1 therapy. Genomic DNA extracted from tumor biopsies or peripheral blood was used for bulk TCRbeta sequencing, with input ranging from about 600 ng to 6,004 ng. Histologically proven advanced or metastatic basal or squamous cell carcinoma was present in all patients, all of whom were poor candidates for surgical resection. The basal cell carcinoma cohort was made up of about 10 patients, and bulk tumor TCR sequencing was performed for several of these patients. The data were taken from a study of T cells in tumors after PD-1 blockade (dated by TCRdb to the late 2010s). Background for the entire study: Patients were excluded if they had prior checkpoint blockade, use of systemic immunosuppressants, or recent radiotherapy or other anti-cancer therapy within 4 weeks. Pembrolizumab 200 mg every 3 weeks or cemiplimab 350 mg every 2 weeks was administered to patients. Bulk TCR sequencing was performed on about 10 peripheral blood samples from about five patients to compare blood and tumor clonotypes. Paired single-cell RNA and TCR sequencing was performed on site-matched tumors from BCC or SCC patients before and after anti-PD-1 therapy. RECIST version 1.1 was used to assess clinical response. An average of 113,528 TCR templates (range roughly 24,000-290,000) and 35,000 to 40,000 unique clonotypes was obtained for peripheral blood samples. While on anti-PD-1 treatment, some of the patients also continued taking daily vismodegib 150 mg.

Overall results and qualifications from the work: Around 37% of tumor TCR clonotypes were detected in blood, and some novel exhausted tumor clones were observed in pre-treatment blood, which was taken as suggesting peripheral recruitment. Where the novel T cell clones came from was not identified, and possible sources could include lymphoid organs or rare unexpanded clones inside the tumor or in the tumor periphery.

As encoded in the germline V gene, CDR1 is KGHDR while CDR2 is SFDVKD. The germline V end is reduced by 4 bases and the J end by 9 bases; junction bases left unmatched: 10. The CDR3 starts with the cysteine, ends with the phenylalanine, and has 15 residues. Kept here is only the CDR3 DNA, which spans 45 bases and is read in frame from base 1. The immunoSEQ platform was used to carry out deep TCRbeta sequencing. Under the source paper's analysis protocol: Only productive rearrangements were exported from the immunoSEQ Analyzer for downstream analysis. T cell phenotypes were assigned to bulk TCRbeta clonotypes by matching the clonotypes to single-cell RNA+TCR-seq clones that had the same TCRbeta sequence. Clone enrichment in tumor was calculated as tumor frequency divided by PBMC frequency from bulk TCR sequencing. GLIPH was used to sort TCRs into specificity groups, which are clusters of distinct TCRs that likely recognize common antigens through shared CDR3 motifs. TCRdb re-hosts the immuneACCESS table, in-frame sequences only. Its copies lack some clones; in the studies checked, an unresolved V gene accounts for under half of them, and the cause for the rest is not known. The DNA was the basis for D and trimming; V, J and clone size are from that table. Recorded for this sample are around 35,000 clones; roughly four fifths of them occurred a single time. Approximately 40% of the sample comes from the top ten.

The source is a human donor with basal cell carcinoma. Source: PBMCs, taken after anti-PD-1 treatment. Rearrangement joined TRBV24-1 to TRBJ2-1, with TRBD1 matching 8 junction bases. In nucleotides, the sequence is TGTGCCACCAGTGACCCCGGACAGGGTTGGAGTGAGCAGTTCTTC. It translates to CATSDPGQGWSEQFF.